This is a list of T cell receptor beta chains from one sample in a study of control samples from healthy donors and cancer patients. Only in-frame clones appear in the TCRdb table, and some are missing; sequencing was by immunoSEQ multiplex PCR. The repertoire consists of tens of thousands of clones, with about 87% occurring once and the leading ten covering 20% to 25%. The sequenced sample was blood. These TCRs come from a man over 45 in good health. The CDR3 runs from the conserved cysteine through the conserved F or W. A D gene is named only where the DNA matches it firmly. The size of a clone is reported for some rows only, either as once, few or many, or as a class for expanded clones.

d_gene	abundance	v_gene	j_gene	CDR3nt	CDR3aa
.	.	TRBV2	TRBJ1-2	TGTGCCAGCAGTGGGGATAACTATGGCTACACCTTC	CASSGDNYGYTF
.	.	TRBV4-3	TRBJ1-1	TGCGCCAGCAGCCAACAGGTAAGAGGGACTGAAGCTTTCTTT	CASSQQVRGTEAFF
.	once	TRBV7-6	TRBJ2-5	TGTGCCAGCAGCTTAGCGACCAGTATTAAGGGTGAGACCCAGTACTTC	CASSLATSIKGETQYF
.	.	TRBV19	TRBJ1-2	TGTGCCAGTATCCAGGTTGGAAACTATGGCTACACCTTC	CASIQVGNYGYTF
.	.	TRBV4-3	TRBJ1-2	TGCGCCAGCAGCCAAGATGGGCAGGTTTCATGGGGCTACACCTTC	CASSQDGQVSWGYTF
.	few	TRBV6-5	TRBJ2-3	TGTGCCAGCAGTTACGCACTAGCAGGAGATACGCAGTATTTT	CASSYALAGDTQYF
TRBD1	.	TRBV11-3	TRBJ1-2	TGTGCCAGCACGGGACAGGGAAAAGGCTATGGCTACACCTTC	CASTGQGKGYGYTF
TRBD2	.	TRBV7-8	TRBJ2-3	TGTGCCAGCAGCTCCCTGGGGATAGCGGGAGAAACAGATACGCAGTATTTT	CASSSLGIAGETDTQYF
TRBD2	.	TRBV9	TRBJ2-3	TGTGCCAGCAGCACCGCTGGACTAGCGGGGGGGGGTAGCACAGATACGCAGTATTTT	CASSTAGLAGGGSTDTQYF
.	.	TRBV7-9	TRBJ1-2	TGTGCCAGCAGCGGCATTGATGGCTACACCTTC	CASSGIDGYTF
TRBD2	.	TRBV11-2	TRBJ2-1	TGTGCCAGCAGCTTGTCGGCGGGAGGGTTTTATGAGCAGTTCTTC	CASSLSAGGFYEQFF
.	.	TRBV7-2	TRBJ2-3	TGTGCCAGCAGCGTCGAGATAAGCAATACGCAGTATTTT	CASSVEISNTQYF
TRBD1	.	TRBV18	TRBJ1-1	TGTGCCAGCTCACCTCGGACAGGGGGCTGGACTGAAGCTTTCTTT	CASSPRTGGWTEAFF
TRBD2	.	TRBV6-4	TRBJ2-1	TGTGCCAGCAGTGAACTAGCGGGGTACAATGAGCAGTTCTTC	CASSELAGYNEQFF
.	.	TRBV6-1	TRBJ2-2	TGTGCCAGCAGTGAAGCGGAGACCGGGGAGCTGTTTTTT	CASSEAETGELFF
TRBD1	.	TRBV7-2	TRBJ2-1	TGTGCCAGCAGTTATTCCGGGACAGGGGATAATGAGCAGTTCTTC	CASSYSGTGDNEQFF
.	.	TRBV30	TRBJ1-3	TGTGCCTGGGAAAGGCAGGTGATCTCTGGAAACACCATATATTTT	CAWERQVISGNTIYF
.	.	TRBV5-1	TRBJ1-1	TGCGCCAGCAGCCCCCTCCAAGGCAACACTGAAGCTTTCTTT	CASSPLQGNTEAFF
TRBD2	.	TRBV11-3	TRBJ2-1	TGTGCCAGCGGACGCTCACTAGCGGGAGTTCAGTTCTTC	CASGRSLAGVQFF
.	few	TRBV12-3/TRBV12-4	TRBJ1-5	TGTGCCAGCAGCAAGGACCTTGATCAGCCCCAGCATTTT	CASSKDLDQPQHF
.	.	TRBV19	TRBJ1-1	TGTGCCAGTAGTACGACGGCCTTTTACACTGAAGCTTTCTTT	CASSTTAFYTEAFF
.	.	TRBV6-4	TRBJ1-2	TGTGCCAGCAGTGACAGGAGAAAGAAGTGGGGCTACACCTTC	CASSDRRKKWGYTF
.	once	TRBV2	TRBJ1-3	TGTGCCAGCAGGGGGAGGCTCCCTGGAAACACCATATATTTT	CASRGRLPGNTIYF
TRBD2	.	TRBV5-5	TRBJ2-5	TGTGCCAGCACCGGGAGGCAGAACCAAGAGACCCAGTACTTC	CASTGRQNQETQYF
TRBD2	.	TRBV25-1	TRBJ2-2	TGTGCCAGCAGTCTAGCTAGCGGGGGGACCGGGGAGCTGTTTTTT	CASSLASGGTGELFF
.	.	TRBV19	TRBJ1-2	TGTGCCAGTAGCCCAATGGGGGGCGCGAACTATGGCTACACCTTC	CASSPMGGANYGYTF
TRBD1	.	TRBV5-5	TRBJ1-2	TGTGCCAGCAGCCCTCAAACTACAGGGGCGTATGGCTACACCTTC	CASSPQTTGAYGYTF
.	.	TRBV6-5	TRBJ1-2	TGTGCCAGCAGCCCGACAGCCCCCCGTCGCTACACCTTC	CASSPTAPRRYTF
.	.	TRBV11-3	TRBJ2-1	TGTGCCAGCAGCTTAGAGGGTGGTATCAAAGCAGTTGAGCAGTTCTTC	CASSLEGGIKAVEQFF
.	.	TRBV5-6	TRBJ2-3	TGTGCCAGCAGCTTATATGGGGGGGCAAGCACAGATACGCAGTATTTT	CASSLYGGASTDTQYF
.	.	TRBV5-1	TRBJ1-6	TGCGCCAGCAGCTTGGAGGGTCAGGGGAATTCACCCCTCCACTTT	CASSLEGQGNSPLHF
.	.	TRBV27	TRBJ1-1	TGTGCCAGCAGTTTAGGGGCAGGGTCACTGACTGAAGCTTTCTTT	CASSLGAGSLTEAFF
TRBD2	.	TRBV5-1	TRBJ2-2	TGCGCCAGCAGCTCACTAGCGGGAGAGACGAACCCCGGGGAGCTGTTTTTT	CASSSLAGETNPGELFF
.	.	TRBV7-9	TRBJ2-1	TGTGCCAGCAGCTGGACTACTAACAATGAGCAGTTCTTC	CASSWTTNNEQFF
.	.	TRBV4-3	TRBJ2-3	TGCGCCAGCAGCCAAAACAGAGGAGATACGCAGTATTTT	CASSQNRGDTQYF
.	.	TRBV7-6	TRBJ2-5	TGTGCCAGCGGCCTAGGGATTGGGGAGACCCAGTACTTC	CASGLGIGETQYF
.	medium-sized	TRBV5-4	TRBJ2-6	TGTGCCAGCAGTCCACAGGGATATGGGGCCAACGTCCTGACTTTC	CASSPQGYGANVLTF
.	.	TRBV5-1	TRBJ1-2	TGCGCCAGCAGCCCAGAGGGTTGGAACTATGGCTACACCTTC	CASSPEGWNYGYTF
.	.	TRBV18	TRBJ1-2	TGTGCCAGCTCACGGGTCTGGGGTGACAACTATGGCTACACCTTC	CASSRVWGDNYGYTF
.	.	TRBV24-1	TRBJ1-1	TGTGCCACCAGCGATTTTCGGGGAGGTGAAGCTTTCTTT	CATSDFRGGEAFF
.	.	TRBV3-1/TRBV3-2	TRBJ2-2	TGTGCCAGCATGGGGACCGGGGAGCTGTTTTTT	CASMGTGELFF
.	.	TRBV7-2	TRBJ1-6	TGTGCCAGCAGCTCCCAATCCTATAATTCACCCCTCCACTTT	CASSSQSYNSPLHF
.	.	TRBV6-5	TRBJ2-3	TGTGCCAGCAGAGATCCGACACTGCGGGATACGCAGTATTTT	CASRDPTLRDTQYF
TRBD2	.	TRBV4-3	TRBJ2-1	TGCGCCAGCCGGGGGGATCTGTACAATGAGCAGTTCTTC	CASRGDLYNEQFF
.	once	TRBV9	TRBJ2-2	TGTGCCAGCAGCGTTCAGACAGGAGCGAACACCGGGGAGCTGTTTTTT	CASSVQTGANTGELFF
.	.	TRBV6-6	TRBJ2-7	TGTGCCAGCAGTTCTGACTTCTACGAGCAGTACTTC	CASSSDFYEQYF
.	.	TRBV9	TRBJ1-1	TGTGCCAGCAGCGTAGGAGGGGTGGGGACTGAAGCTTTCTTT	CASSVGGVGTEAFF
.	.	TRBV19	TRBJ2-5	TGTGCCAGTAGTATCGGGACCTGGGAGACCCAGTACTTC	CASSIGTWETQYF
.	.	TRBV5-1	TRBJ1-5	TGCGCCAGCAGCTCGACAAGACAGGGCAATCAGCCCCAGCATTTT	CASSSTRQGNQPQHF
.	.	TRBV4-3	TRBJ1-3	TGCGCCAGCAGCCTTGGGGCGAACTCTGGAAACACCATATATTTT	CASSLGANSGNTIYF
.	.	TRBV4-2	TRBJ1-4	TGTGCCAGCAGCCAAGTAGCAGCGATGGGGGATGAAAAACTGTTTTTT	CASSQVAAMGDEKLFF
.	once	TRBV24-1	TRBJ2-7	TGTGCCACCAGTGATCCCCTTATCGCGGGGATCAGGTCCTGCGAGCAGTACTTC	CATSDPLIAGIRSCEQYF
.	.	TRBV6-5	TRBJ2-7	TGTGCCAGCAGTACGGACCACGAGCAGTACTTC	CASSTDHEQYF
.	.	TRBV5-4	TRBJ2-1	TGTGCCAGCAGCACGGTGGGGGGGCCCTACAATGAGCAGTTCTTC	CASSTVGGPYNEQFF
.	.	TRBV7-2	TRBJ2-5	TGTGCCAGCAGCATCAGGATACAAGAGACCCAGTACTTC	CASSIRIQETQYF